This T cell receptor (beta chain) was captured in a study of T-cell reconstitution after alpha-beta-depleted transplantation in children. This clonotype was picked up many times. Preparing the TCRbeta library involved the use of unique molecular identifiers. MiXCR, run by TCRdb on the PCR reads, gives a single entry per CDR3 protein. The sample holds roughly 220,000 distinct CDR3 sequences, approximately 12% seen once. The CDR3 consists of 13 residues. Trimming removed 3 bases at V and 4 bases at J, with 6 bases between. Germline-derived CDR1 and CDR2 are SGHAT and FQNNGV. V usage is TRBV11-2 and J usage is TRBJ2-2; D gene ambiguous. The material was PBMCs from the stem cell graft donor, obtained from the stem cell graft. The clonotype was recovered from a human donor who donated a stem cell graft to a child with acute lymphoblastic leukemia. CDR3 sequence reads: CASSFKVTGELFF. CDR3 bases: TGTGCCAGCAGCTTTAAGGTCACCGGGGAGCTGTTTTTT.